Detailed here is one TCR beta chain. Its antigen is unknown. Each donor gave one heparinised blood draw averaging about 110 mL. Germline-derived CDR1 and CDR2 are SNHLY and FYNNEI. The CDR3 contains 13 residues. The V end lost 3 bases, the J end lost 0 bases, and 5 bases lay between the germline ends. The data were taken from a study of beta chain features in type 1 diabetes. Study-level results: The naive, central memory and Treg TCRB repertoires looked more alike in patients than they did in healthy donors.

The authors reverse transcribed all of the isolated RNA, so sequencing captured expressed TCRB transcripts. The assay was immunoSEQ multiplex PCR, and TCRdb's table has in-frame clones only and misses some. Here the sample spans roughly 400,000 clones, about 15% being singletons. V usage is TRBV2 and J usage is TRBJ1-1; unclear D gene. The sample comprised naive CD4+ T cells from blood. This TCR came from a man aged 25-45 years in good health. The CDR3 DNA reads as TGTGCCAGCAGTGATGGGATGAACACTGAAGCTTTCTTT. Its translation is CASSDGMNTEAFF.